This T cell receptor beta chain was sequenced for a study of blood T cell repertoires in COVID-19. Trimming removed 4 bases at V and 5 bases at J, with 12 bases between. Per the germline V gene, CDR1 is LNHDA and CDR2 is SQIVND (reference sequence). The CDR3 spans 15 residues. Assay used: immunoSEQ multiplex PCR; TCRdb lists only in-frame clones, some missing. The sample has approximately 88,000 clones, about 90% seen once. This sequence joins TRBV19 and TRBJ1-6, with D uncertain. The origin of this receptor is a male donor with acute or convalescent COVID-19. Sequenced: peripheral blood. CDR3 in amino acids: CASSKSNGDNSPLHF. DNA for the CDR3: TGTGCCAGTAGTAAAAGCAACGGGGATAATTCACCCCTCCACTTT.